One and the same sample provided the 29 T cell receptor beta chains below, sequenced in a study of blood T cells in healthy people across ages. A J-beta primer mix and a sample-barcoded 5' primer were used in a second PCR of roughly 6 to 12 cycles. TCRdb independently ran MiXCR on the 5' RACE reads; one entry per CDR3 protein. The sample has about 640,000 distinct CDR3 sequences, roughly 50% seen once. The sample taken for sequencing was blood. The source is a man in his fifties or sixties in good health.

This clonotype was seen a few times. CDR3 sequence (DNA): TGTGCCAGCAGCCTTCACGGATCCGACGACGAGCAGTACTTC. This codes for CASSLHGSDDEQYF. The gene calls are TRBV9 and TRBJ2-7, with D hard to call. CDR1 is SGDLS, CDR2 YYNGEE, per germline. The CDR3 contains 14 residues. Trimming took off 4 bases at V and 5 bases at J, with 16 bases between the two ends. Variable domain in full (rest from reference TRBV9 and TRBJ2-7): DSGVTQTPKHLITATGQRVTLRCSPRSGDLSVYWYQQSLDQGLQFLIQYYNGEERAKGNILERFSAQQFPDLHSELNLSSLELGDSALYFCASSLHGSDDEQYFGPGTRLTVT.

DNA for the CDR3: TGTGCCAGCAGCTTCGGCCGAGCCTACGAGCAGTACTTC. It translates to CASSFGRAYEQYF. This chain uses TRBV7-2 with TRBJ2-7; D call uncertain. V was pared by 3 bases and J by 2 bases, with 8 bases between. CDR3 length equals 13 residues. CDR1 and CDR2 (germline): SGHTA, FQGNSA.

This clonotype was detected many times. The chain couples TRBV9 to TRBJ2-1; 10 nucleotides align to TRBD2. Germline-derived CDR1 and CDR2 are SGDLS and YYNGEE. This CDR3 comprises 17 residues. J was trimmed by 4 bases and V by 4 bases; bases with no gene match: 11. The CDR3 DNA reads TGTGCCAGCAGCTCTCGACGTGGACTAGCGGCGTACAATGAGCAGTTCTTC. Translated: CASSSRRGLAAYNEQFF.

The chain couples TRBV4-2 to TRBJ2-4; D gene ambiguous. The CDR3 contains 14 residues. Deletions cut 4 bases from V and 0 bases from J, with 7 bases between. Germline values: CDR1 LGHNA, CDR2 YNFKEQ. The CDR3: CASSRELAKNIQYF. The CDR3 DNA follows: TGTGCCAGCAGCCGAGAACTAGCCAAAAACATTCAGTACTTC.

The sample holds one count of this clonotype. V usage is TRBV12-3 or TRBV12-4 and J usage is TRBJ2-5, with D uncertain. This CDR3 contains 14 residues. Trimming took off 3 bases at V and 0 bases at J, with 8 bases between the two ends. DNA of the CDR3: TGTGCCAGCAGTTTTGTCCCGAACCAAGAGACCCAGTACTTC. Residues: CASSFVPNQETQYF.

As to this clonotype: A junction end diverges from the germline sequence, so it may reflect a read error. The CDR3 nucleotides read TGTGTCAGTAGTCCCGAGCCTAGCGGGCGCACCATCCAGTACTTC. This translates into CVSSPEPSGRTIQYF. The J gene is TRBJ2-5, the V gene TRBV19; TRBD2 matches at 8 bases. Germline values: CDR1 LNHDA, CDR2 SQIVND (reference sequence). This CDR3 is built from 15 residues.

This clonotype was observed a single time. The rearrangement joins TRBV4-2 to TRBJ2-1; 7 nucleotides agree with TRBD2. CDR1 and CDR2 (germline): LGHNA, YNFKEQ. This CDR3 is 15 amino acids long. Germline trimming cut 6 bases from V and 5 bases from J; bases unmatched to any gene: 10. CDR3 in DNA: TGTGCCAGCAGTCGGGCGGCGGGGGTCAACAATGAGCAGTTCTTC. Protein sequence: CASSRAAGVNNEQFF.

This clonotype was found once. The V and J genes are TRBV7-9 and TRBJ2-7; 11 bases are shared with TRBD1. The CDR3 spans 14 residues. The germline V gene encodes CDR1 SEHNR and CDR2 FQNEAQ (reference sequence). Trimming took 3 bases from V and 10 from J; bases not matched to a gene: 8. The CDR3 protein is CASSLNMDRGRQYF. Written as DNA, the CDR3 is TGTGCCAGCAGCTTGAACATGGACAGGGGGCGACAGTACTTC.

On this clonotype: The germline gene is not matched at one end of the junction; a read error may be the cause. This chain uses TRBV12-3 or TRBV12-4 with TRBJ2-1; TRBD2 matches 9 bases. The length of the CDR3 is 15 residues. Here the CDR3 reads CACSGTSGPYNEQFF. The CDR3 coding sequence is TGTGCCTGCAGTGGTACTAGCGGGCCTTACAATGAGCAGTTCTTC.

This clonotype was seen once. The gene calls are TRBV6-5 and TRBJ1-4; the match to TRBD1 covers 8 bases. The CDR3 has 15 residues. After removal of 5 bases from V and 7 bases from J, the junction contained 9 bases not matched to a gene. Germline values: CDR1 MNHEY, CDR2 SVGAGI. DNA for the CDR3: TGTGCCAGCAGTCTGACAGGGGTCCCCCCTGAAAAACTGTTTTTT. Translation: CASSLTGVPPEKLFF.

This clonotype was detected a few times. This chain links TRBV28 with TRBJ2-6; tentatively, D is TRBD1 or TRBD2 (5 bases each). The V gene's germline CDR1 is MDHEN and CDR2 SYDVKM. The V end lost 5 bases, the J end lost 3 bases, and 11 bases lay between the germline ends. CDR3 size: 15 residues. CDR3 residues: CASSLGVDGANVLTF. The CDR3, as DNA: TGTGCCAGCAGTCTGGGGGTTGATGGGGCCAACGTCCTGACTTTC.

The genes are TRBV20-1 and TRBJ2-5, with TRBD1 as a possible D gene (6 bases). The CDR3 loop spans 15 amino acids. The germline CDR1 and CDR2 sequences are DFQATT and SNEGSKA (reference sequence). Trimming removed 4 bases at V and 2 bases at J, with 17 bases between. The CDR3 DNA reads TGCAGTGCTACAGACCCCGGGACAAGACAAGAGACCCAGTACTTC. Amino acid sequence: CSATDPGTRQETQYF.

This chain joins TRBV7-2 and TRBJ2-7; the D gene is possibly TRBD1 (5 bases). V gave up 0 bases and J gave up 6 bases, with 9 bases separating them. CDR3 length equals 13 residues. The germline CDR1 and CDR2 sequences are SGHTA and FQGNSA. The CDR3 coding sequence is TGTGCCAGCAGCTTAGCGGTAGGGGTCGAGCAGTACTTC. As protein: CASSLAVGVEQYF.

The V and J genes are TRBV9 and TRBJ1-1, with D possibly matching TRBD1 (6 bases). V lost 4 bases to trimming and J lost 0 bases, with 13 bases between them. From germline, CDR1 is SGDLS and CDR2 YYNGEE. CDR3 length: 15 residues. This CDR3 reads CASSPLQGMNTEAFF. Here the CDR3 DNA reads TGTGCCAGCAGCCCCCTACAGGGAATGAACACTGAAGCTTTCTTT.

The chain joins TRBV29-1 to TRBJ2-2; TRBD1 might be the D (5 bases). Germline CDR1 is SQVTM and CDR2 is ANQGSEA. The CDR3 is 13 residues long. Trimming took off 4 bases at V and 2 bases at J, with 8 bases between the two ends. In nucleotides, the CDR3 is TGCAGCGTTGCCAGGGCAAACACCGGGGAGCTGTTTTTT. This codes for CSVARANTGELFF.

The rearrangement uses TRBV11-2 and TRBJ1-1; 8 nucleotides line up with TRBD1. Germline V gene lookup returns CDR1 SGHAT and CDR2 FQNNGV. V gave up 1 base and J gave up 8 bases; unmatched junction bases: 9. The CDR3 is made up of 15 amino acids. The CDR3 is CASSLALRGLPEAFF. In nucleotides, the CDR3 is TGTGCCAGCAGCTTAGCGCTCAGGGGGCTCCCAGAAGCTTTCTTT. The full variable domain, rest sourced from reference TRBV11-2 and TRBJ1-1, is EAGVAQSPRYKIIEKRQSVAFWCNPISGHATLYWYQQILGQGPKLLIQFQNNGVVDDSQLPKDRFSAERLKGVDSTLKIQPAKLEDSAVYLCASSLALRGLPEAFFGQGTRLTVV.

The V gene is TRBV5-6, the J gene TRBJ1-2; D gene ambiguous. The CDR3 runs 14 residues. From germline, CDR1 is SGHDT and CDR2 YYEEEE. V was pared by 4 bases and J by 2 bases, with 12 bases between. The CDR3 protein is CASSAGRMNYGYTF. CDR3 DNA sequence: TGTGCCAGCAGCGCCGGTAGGATGAACTATGGCTACACCTTC.

This chain uses TRBV6-5 with TRBJ2-6; D not certain. The V gene lost 2 bases and the J gene lost 2 bases, with 10 bases spanning the gap. This CDR3 has 16 amino acids. CDR1 MNHEY and CDR2 SVGAGI come from the germline V gene. In DNA form, the CDR3 reads TGTGCCAGCAGTTACGGGGAACGGGCTGGGGCCAACGTCCTGACTTTC. Its translation is CASSYGERAGANVLTF.

V is TRBV20-1 and J is TRBJ1-5; 7 positions match TRBD1. The length of the CDR3 is 13 residues. With 2 bases clipped from V and 3 bases from J, the junction kept 1 base outside the gene matches. Per germline, CDR1 DFQATT and CDR2 SNEGSKA (reference sequence). This CDR3 is CSARQGVNQPQHF. DNA for the CDR3: TGCAGTGCTAGACAGGGGGTCAATCAGCCCCAGCATTTT.

The chain's CDR3 is CASSPRSALNTEAFF. The CDR3 bases are TGTGCCAGCAGCCCCCGGAGCGCCCTGAACACTGAAGCTTTCTTT. The V gene is TRBV7-2, the J gene TRBJ1-1; D gene unclear. The CDR3 is made up of 15 amino acids. Germline V gene data show CDR1 as SGHTA and CDR2 as FQGNSA. V was pared by 5 bases and J by 0 bases, with 13 bases between. Full variable domain (outside the CDR3, taken from reference TRBV7-2 and TRBJ1-1): GAGVSQSPSNKVTEKGKDVELRCDPISGHTALYWYRQSLGQGLEFLIYFQGNSAPDKSGLPSDRFSAERTGGSVSTLTIQRTQQEDSAVYLCASSPRSALNTEAFFGQGTRLTVV.

The J gene is TRBJ2-6, the V gene TRBV2; D uncertain. The CDR3 runs 16 residues. Trimming removed 7 bases at V and 0 bases at J, with 13 bases between. Germline lookup yields CDR1 SNHLY and CDR2 FYNNEI. The DNA of the CDR3 is TGTGCCAGCACCCCAATGGGCGGCTCTGGGGCCAACGTCCTGACTTTC. It encodes CASTPMGGSGANVLTF.

This chain links TRBV5-1 with TRBJ2-3, with TRBD2 matching 10 bases. Germline CDR1 is SGHRS and CDR2 is YFSETQ. V lost 0 bases to trimming and J lost 3 bases; unmatched junction nucleotides: 7. CDR3 size: 17 residues. The CDR3 DNA follows: TGCGCCAGCAGCTTGGCGGCTAGCGGGGGTGTTACAGATACGCAGTATTTT. This codes for CASSLAASGGVTDTQYF.

The chain has TRBV3-1 and TRBJ2-5; D is possibly TRBD2 (7 bases). The germline gives CDR1 LGHDT, CDR2 YNNKEL (reference sequence). The CDR3 has 13 residues. Trimming shortened V by 5 bases and J by 11 bases, and 18 bases separated the two germline ends. Here the CDR3 reads CASSMGGGPGQYF. The CDR3 DNA is TGTGCCAGCAGCATGGGAGGGGGGCCGGGGCAGTACTTC.

This clonotype was picked up one time. The chain couples TRBV28 to TRBJ1-5, with 7 bases matching TRBD1. The CDR3 has 18 residues. Germline values: CDR1 MDHEN, CDR2 SYDVKM. V lost 3 bases, J lost 0 bases, and 11 bases stayed unmatched. The CDR3 reads CASSFRGQLFYSNQPQHF. In DNA, the CDR3 is TGTGCCAGCAGTTTTCGGGGACAGCTATTCTATAGCAATCAGCCCCAGCATTTT.

The V gene is TRBV12-3 or TRBV12-4, the J gene TRBJ2-5, with 9 bases that match TRBD2. The V gene end was trimmed by 9 bases and the J gene end by 13 bases; junction bases not matched to a gene: 12. This CDR3 contains 12 residues. The CDR3 bases are TGTGCCAGTAGTACCATAGCGGGAGCGCGGTACTTC. It yields the protein CASSTIAGARYF.

This clonotype came up many times. The chain recombines TRBV18 with TRBJ2-5; the D gene is possibly TRBD1 (7 bases). The CDR3 has 14 amino acids. Trimming cost V 8 bases and J 1 base, with 14 bases left between them. CDR1 is KGHSH and CDR2 is LQKENI in the germline V gene. CDR3 bases: TGTGCCAGCAGTCCCCAGGGGGGCCAAGAGACCCAGTACTTC. Protein product: CASSPQGGQETQYF.

This chain links TRBV9 with TRBJ2-5; 15 bases fit TRBD2. Germline V gene sequence: CDR1 SGDLS, CDR2 YYNGEE. The CDR3 is made up of 17 amino acids. V lost 2 bases to trimming and J lost 3 bases; unmatched junction nucleotides: 5. The DNA for the CDR3 is TGTGCCAGCAGCGTCTCCGGGACTAGCGGGGGGAAAGAGACCCAGTACTTC. This sequence encodes CASSVSGTSGGKETQYF. The variable domain in full, completed from reference TRBV9 and TRBJ2-5, reads DSGVTQTPKHLITATGQRVTLRCSPRSGDLSVYWYQQSLDQGLQFLIQYYNGEERAKGNILERFSAQQFPDLHSELNLSSLELGDSALYFCASSVSGTSGGKETQYFGPGTRLLVL.

V is TRBV20-1 and J is TRBJ2-5; 12 nucleotides line up with TRBD2. The J call may be wrong; the DNA end is better matched by TRBJ2-7. The CDR3 covers 14 residues. CDR1 and CDR2 (germline): DFQATT, SNEGSKA (reference sequence). The CDR3 region has the DNA TGCAGTGCTTCAGCTAGCGGGGGGGCCTACGAGCAGTACTTC. Protein: CSASASGGAYEQYF.

The chain couples TRBV7-2 to TRBJ2-5, with 10 bases fitting TRBD1. This CDR3 has 14 residues. Trimming cost V 1 base and J 11 bases; bases outside gene matches: 7. Germline CDR1 and CDR2: SGHTA and FQGNSA. The DNA of the CDR3 is TGTGCCAGCAGCTTAGGGGGGGACAGGGGTGAGCAGTACTTC. The encoded protein is CASSLGGDRGEQYF.